The text below deals with one T cell receptor beta chain. Its antigen is unknown. These data come from a study of T cell responses to AZD1222 COVID-19 vaccine. Findings of the study overall: At baseline, seropositivity was found in only six AZD1222 recipients.

CDR3 length: 14 residues. Germline values: CDR1 LGHDT, CDR2 YNNKEL (reference sequence). The V end lost 0 bases, the J end lost 9 bases, and 9 bases lay between the germline ends. TCRdb's copy holds only in-frame clones and misses some; the assay was immunoSEQ multiplex PCR. The repertoire consists of 70,000 to 95,000 clones, with around 92% occurring once and the leading ten covering about 2.7%. The source is an adult in good health. The source material was peripheral blood, sampled on day 0 of MenACWY control vaccination. The chain employs TRBV3-1 (or the pseudogene TRBV3-2) and TRBJ1-6; D perhaps matches TRBD1 (5 bases). For the CDR3, the DNA is TGTGCCAGCAGCCAAGATCAAGGGGTTTCACCCCTCCACTTT. It translates to CASSQDQGVSPLHF.